This T cell receptor (beta chain) derives from a study of blood T cell dynamics during melanoma immunotherapy. Study-wide background: Standard first-line treatment here was pembrolizumab or nivolumab plus ipilimumab in metastatic melanoma.

Stated time point: week 3, after first cycle of checkpoint inhibitor. Disease control meant complete response, partial response or stable disease at 12 weeks. Patients had no prior systemic cancer treatment, immunosuppressants or other active cancers. DNA loading was fixed at 350 to 450 ng for all bulk PBMC samples. Generated by immunoSEQ multiplex PCR, the TCRdb table keeps only in-frame clones and is missing some. The repertoire holds some 9,800 clones, 75% to 90% seen once, with under 5% in the top ten. Sequencing used blood, obtained from a patient treated with checkpoint blockade. This clonotype was sampled from a human donor with melanoma.

The CDR3 sequence: CASSDRDRGGGGYTF. CDR3 bases: TGTGCCAGCAGCGACCGGGACAGGGGTGGAGGTGGCTACACCTTC. The chain employs TRBV9 and TRBJ1-2; 10 bases line up with TRBD1. CDR3 size: 15 residues. With V trimmed by 3 bases and J by 7 bases, 9 bases remained unmatched. Germline lookup yields CDR1 SGDLS and CDR2 YYNGEE.